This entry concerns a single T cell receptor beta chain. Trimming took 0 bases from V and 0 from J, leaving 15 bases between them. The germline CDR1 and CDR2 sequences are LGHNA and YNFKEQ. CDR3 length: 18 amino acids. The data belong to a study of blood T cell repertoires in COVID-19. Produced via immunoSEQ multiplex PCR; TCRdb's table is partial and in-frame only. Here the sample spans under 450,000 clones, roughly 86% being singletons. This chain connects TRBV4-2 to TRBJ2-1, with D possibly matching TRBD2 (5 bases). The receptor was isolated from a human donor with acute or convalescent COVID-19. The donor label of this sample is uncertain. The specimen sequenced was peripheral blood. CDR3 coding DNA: TGTGCCAGCAGCCAAGAACCCCCTACTAGGAGCTCCTACAATGAGCAGTTCTTC. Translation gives CASSQEPPTRSSYNEQFF.